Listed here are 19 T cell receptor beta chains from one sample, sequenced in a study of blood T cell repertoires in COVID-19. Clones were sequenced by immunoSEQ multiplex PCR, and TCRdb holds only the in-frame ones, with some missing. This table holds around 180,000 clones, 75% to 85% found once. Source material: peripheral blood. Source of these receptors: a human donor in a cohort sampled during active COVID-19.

CDR3 in amino acids: CASSLRLAAASTDTQYF. In DNA, the CDR3 is TGCGCCAGCAGCTTGCGACTAGCCGCCGCTAGCACAGATACGCAGTATTTT. The genes are TRBV5-1 and TRBJ2-3, with 7 positions matching TRBD2. Trimming removed 1 base from V and 0 bases from J; junction bases left unmatched: 8. The CDR3 spans 17 residues. Germline CDR1 and CDR2: SGHRS and YFSETQ. The full variable domain, rest sourced from reference TRBV5-1 and TRBJ2-3, is KAGVTQTPRYLIKTRGQQVTLSCSPISGHRSVSWYQQTPGQGLQFLFEYFSETQRNKGNFPGRFSGRQFSNSRSEMNVSTLELGDSALYLCASSLRLAAASTDTQYFGPGTRLTVL.

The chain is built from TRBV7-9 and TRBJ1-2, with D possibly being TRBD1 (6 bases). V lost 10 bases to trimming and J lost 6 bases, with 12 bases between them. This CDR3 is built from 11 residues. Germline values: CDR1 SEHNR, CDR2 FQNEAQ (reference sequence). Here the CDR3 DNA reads TGTGCCATCGGACAGTTAAATGGCTACACCTTC. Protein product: CAIGQLNGYTF.

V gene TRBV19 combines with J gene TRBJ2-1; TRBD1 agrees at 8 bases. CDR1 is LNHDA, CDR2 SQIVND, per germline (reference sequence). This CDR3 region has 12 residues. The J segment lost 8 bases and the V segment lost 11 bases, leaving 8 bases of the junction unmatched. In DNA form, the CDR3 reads TGTGCCTCTAGGACAGGGAGTTATGAGCAGTTCTTC. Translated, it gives CASRTGSYEQFF.

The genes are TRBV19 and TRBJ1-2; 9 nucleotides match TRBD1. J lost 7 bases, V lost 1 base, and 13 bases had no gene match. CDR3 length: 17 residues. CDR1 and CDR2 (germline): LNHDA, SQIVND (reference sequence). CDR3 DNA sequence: TGTGCCAGTAGTATAGCCCTCGTGGGACAGGGAGAAGGTGGCTACACCTTC. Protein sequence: CASSIALVGQGEGGYTF.

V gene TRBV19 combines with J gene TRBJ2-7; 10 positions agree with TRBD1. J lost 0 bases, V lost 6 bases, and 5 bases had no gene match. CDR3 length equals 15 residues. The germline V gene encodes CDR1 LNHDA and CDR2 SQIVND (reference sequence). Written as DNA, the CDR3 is TGTGCCAGTAGGAAGACAGGGGGCTTCTCCTACGAGCAGTACTTC. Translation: CASRKTGGFSYEQYF.

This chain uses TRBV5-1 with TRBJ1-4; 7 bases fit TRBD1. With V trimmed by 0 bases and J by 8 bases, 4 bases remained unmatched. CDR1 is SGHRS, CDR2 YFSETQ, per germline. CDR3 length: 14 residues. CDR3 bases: TGCGCCAGCAGCTTGGGAGGGGGCCGGGAAAAACTGTTTTTT. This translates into CASSLGGGREKLFF. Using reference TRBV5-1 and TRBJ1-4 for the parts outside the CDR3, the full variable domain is KAGVTQTPRYLIKTRGQQVTLSCSPISGHRSVSWYQQTPGQGLQFLFEYFSETQRNKGNFPGRFSGRQFSNSRSEMNVSTLELGDSALYLCASSLGGGREKLFFGSGTQLSVL.

The CDR3 protein is CASSLGRGSSGNTIYF. The CDR3 nucleotides are TGTGCCAGCAGCCTCGGCCGGGGGAGCTCTGGAAACACCATATATTTT. The gene calls are TRBV11-2 and TRBJ1-3, with a possible D match to TRBD1 (5 bases). This CDR3 is 16 amino acids long. V was trimmed by 5 bases and J by 0 bases, leaving 14 bases between them. Germline V gene lookup returns CDR1 SGHAT and CDR2 FQNNGV.

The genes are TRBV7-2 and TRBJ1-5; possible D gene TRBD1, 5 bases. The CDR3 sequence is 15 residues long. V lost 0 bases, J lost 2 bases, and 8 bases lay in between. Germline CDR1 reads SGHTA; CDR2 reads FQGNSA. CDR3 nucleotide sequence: TGTGCCAGCAGCTTAGCTGGGGGGGGCAATCAGCCCCAGCATTTT. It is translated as CASSLAGGGNQPQHF.

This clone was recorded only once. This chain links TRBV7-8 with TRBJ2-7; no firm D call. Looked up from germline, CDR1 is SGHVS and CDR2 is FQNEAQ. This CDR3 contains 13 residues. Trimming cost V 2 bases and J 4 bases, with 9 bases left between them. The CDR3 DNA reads TGTGCCAGCAGCTTATCCCTTCGTTACGAGCAGTACTTC. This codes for CASSLSLRYEQYF. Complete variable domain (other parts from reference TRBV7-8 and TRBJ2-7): GAGVSQSPRYKVAKRGQDVALRCDPISGHVSLFWYQQALGQGPEFLTYFQNEAQLDKSGLPSDRFFAERPEGSVSTLKIQRTQQEDSAVYLCASSLSLRYEQYFGPGTRLTVT.

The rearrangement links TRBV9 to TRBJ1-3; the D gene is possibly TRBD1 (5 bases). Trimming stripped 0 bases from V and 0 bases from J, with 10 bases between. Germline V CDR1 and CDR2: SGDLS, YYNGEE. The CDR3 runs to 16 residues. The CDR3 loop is CASSVAGDPSGNTIYF. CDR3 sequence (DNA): TGTGCCAGCAGCGTAGCGGGGGACCCCTCTGGAAACACCATATATTTT.

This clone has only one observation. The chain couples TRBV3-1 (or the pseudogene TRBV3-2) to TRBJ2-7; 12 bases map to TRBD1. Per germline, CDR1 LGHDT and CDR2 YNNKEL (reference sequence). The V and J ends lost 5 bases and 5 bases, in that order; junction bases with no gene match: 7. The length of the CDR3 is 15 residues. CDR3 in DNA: TGTGCCAGCAGCGGCCGGGACAGGGGGCGCAACGAGCAGTACTTC. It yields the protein CASSGRDRGRNEQYF.

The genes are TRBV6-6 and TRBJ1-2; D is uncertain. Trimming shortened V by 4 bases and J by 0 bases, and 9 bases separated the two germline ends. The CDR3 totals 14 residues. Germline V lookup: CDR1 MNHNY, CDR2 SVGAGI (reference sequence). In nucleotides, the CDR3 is TGTGCCAGCAGTTGGGAGAGTTCTAACTATGGCTACACCTTC. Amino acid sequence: CASSWESSNYGYTF.

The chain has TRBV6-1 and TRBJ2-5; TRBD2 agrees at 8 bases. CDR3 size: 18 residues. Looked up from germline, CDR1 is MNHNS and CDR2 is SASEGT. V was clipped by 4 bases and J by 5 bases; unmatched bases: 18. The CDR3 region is CASSGPGGAESIRETQYF. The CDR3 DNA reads TGTGCCAGCAGTGGTCCCGGGGGGGCCGAAAGCATAAGGGAGACCCAGTACTTC.

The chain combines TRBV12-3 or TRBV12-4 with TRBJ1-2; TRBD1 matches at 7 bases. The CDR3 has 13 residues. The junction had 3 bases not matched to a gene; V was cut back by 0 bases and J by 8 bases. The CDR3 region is CASSLAPTGGYTF. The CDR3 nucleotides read TGTGCCAGCAGTTTAGCCCCGACAGGGGGCTACACCTTC.

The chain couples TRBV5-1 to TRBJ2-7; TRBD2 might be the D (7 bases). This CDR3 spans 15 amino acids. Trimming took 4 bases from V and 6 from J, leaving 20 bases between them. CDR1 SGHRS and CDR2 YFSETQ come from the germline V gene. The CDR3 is CASSPRGGGVREQYF. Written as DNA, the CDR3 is TGCGCCAGCAGCCCTCGGGGAGGGGGTGTTCGCGAGCAGTACTTC. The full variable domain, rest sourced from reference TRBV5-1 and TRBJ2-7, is KAGVTQTPRYLIKTRGQQVTLSCSPISGHRSVSWYQQTPGQGLQFLFEYFSETQRNKGNFPGRFSGRQFSNSRSEMNVSTLELGDSALYLCASSPRGGGVREQYFGPGTRLTVT.

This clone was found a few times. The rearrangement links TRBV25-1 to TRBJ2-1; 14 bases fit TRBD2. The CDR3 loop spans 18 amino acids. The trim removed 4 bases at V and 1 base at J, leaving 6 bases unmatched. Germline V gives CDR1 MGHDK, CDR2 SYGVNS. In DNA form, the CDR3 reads TGTGCCAGCAGTGGACTAGCGGGAGGGCCAGGGTCCTACAATGAGCAGTTCTTC. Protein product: CASSGLAGGPGSYNEQFF. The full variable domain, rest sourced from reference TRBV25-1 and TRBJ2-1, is EADIYQTPRYLVIGTGKKITLECSQTMGHDKMYWYQQDPGMELHLIHYSYGVNSTEKGDLSSESTVSRIRTEHFPLTLESARPSHTSQYLCASSGLAGGPGSYNEQFFGPGTRLTVL.

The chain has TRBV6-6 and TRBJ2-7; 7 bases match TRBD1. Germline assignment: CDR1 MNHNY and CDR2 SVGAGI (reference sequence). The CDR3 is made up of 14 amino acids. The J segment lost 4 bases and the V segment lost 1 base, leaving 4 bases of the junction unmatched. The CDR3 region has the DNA TGTGCCAGCAGTTACTTAGGGGGCCAGTACGAGCAGTACTTC. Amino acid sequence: CASSYLGGQYEQYF.

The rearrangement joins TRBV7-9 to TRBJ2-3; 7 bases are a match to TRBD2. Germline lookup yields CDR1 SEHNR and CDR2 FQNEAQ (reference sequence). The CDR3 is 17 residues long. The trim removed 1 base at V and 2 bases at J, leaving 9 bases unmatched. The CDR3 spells CASSLGAGVRSTDTQYF. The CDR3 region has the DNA TGTGCCAGCAGCTTAGGGGCGGGGGTGAGATCCACAGATACGCAGTATTTT.

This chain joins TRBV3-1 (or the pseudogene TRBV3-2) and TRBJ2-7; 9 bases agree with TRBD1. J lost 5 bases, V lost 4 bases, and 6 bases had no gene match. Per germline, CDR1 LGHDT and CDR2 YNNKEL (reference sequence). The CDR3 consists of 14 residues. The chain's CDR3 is CASSLTGQGNEQYF. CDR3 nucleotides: TGTGCCAGCAGCCTCACTGGACAGGGGAACGAGCAGTACTTC.